A selection of T cell receptor beta chains follows, all from one sample in a study of T cell repertoires in cytomegalovirus infection. TCRdb re-called the reads through MiXCR, storing one row per CDR3 protein. The data show approximately 500,000 distinct CDR3 sequences, 33% seen once. Their specific antigens are unknown. Sequenced here: cultured PBMCs, sampled from culture after CMV antigen stimulation. The receptors were gathered from a human donor in good health (CMV status not recorded). Some clones in this sample may be carry-over from other donors' samples. Each CDR3 is given with its conserved first and last residue. A D gene is named only where the DNA matches it firmly. The listing skips clone size in some rows; elsewhere it reads once, few, many or a size class.

J gene: TRBJ1-2; V gene: TRBV4-1; clone size: NA; D gene: NA; CDR3 DNA: TGCGCCAGCAGCCAAGATAGGGCGCGGAGTGGCTACACCTTC; CDR3 protein: CASSQDRARSGYTF
J gene: TRBJ1-1; V gene: TRBV6-1; clone size: few; D gene: TRBD1; CDR3 DNA: TGTGCCAGCAGCCAGGGGGCTTTCACTGAAGCTTTCTTT; CDR3 protein: CASSQGAFTEAFF
J gene: TRBJ2-1; V gene: TRBV6-1; clone size: NA; D gene: TRBD2; CDR3 DNA: TGTGTCAGCAGTGAACCGCCTAGCGGGAGATACAATGAGCAGTTCTTC; CDR3 protein: CVSSEPPSGRYNEQFF
J gene: TRBJ1-1; V gene: TRBV19; clone size: NA; D gene: TRBD1; CDR3 DNA: TGTGCCAGTAGTCCGGGGGACAGGGCCACTGAAGCTTTCTTT; CDR3 protein: CASSPGDRATEAFF
J gene: TRBJ1-3; V gene: TRBV7-9; clone size: NA; D gene: NA; CDR3 DNA: TGTGCCAGCAGCATACTTCATCATCAACAGGGATCTGCCGGAAACACCATATATTTT; CDR3 protein: CASSILHHQQGSAGNTIYF
J gene: TRBJ2-2; V gene: TRBV7-6; clone size: few; D gene: TRBD2; CDR3 DNA: TGTGCCAGCAGCCCATTAGCGGGACCCGGGGAGCTGTTTTTT; CDR3 protein: CASSPLAGPGELFF
J gene: TRBJ2-5; V gene: TRBV7-2; clone size: few; D gene: NA; CDR3 DNA: TGTGCCAGCAGCCCCCGAAAGGGTGAGGCCAGGGAGACCCAGTACTTC; CDR3 protein: CASSPRKGEARETQYF
J gene: TRBJ1-2; V gene: TRBV28; clone size: few; D gene: NA; CDR3 DNA: TGTGCCAGCAGTTTAGCACACTATGGCTACACCTTC; CDR3 protein: CASSLAHYGYTF
J gene: TRBJ2-7; V gene: TRBV19; clone size: NA; D gene: TRBD2; CDR3 DNA: TGTGCCAGTAGTGGGGGACTAGCGGCAACCTACGAGCAGTACTTC; CDR3 protein: CASSGGLAATYEQYF
J gene: TRBJ2-1; V gene: TRBV5-1; clone size: few; D gene: NA; CDR3 DNA: TGCGCCAGCAGCTTAACCCTAGATTGGGACAATGAGCAGTTCTTC; CDR3 protein: CASSLTLDWDNEQFF
J gene: TRBJ1-4; V gene: TRBV4-1; clone size: NA; D gene: NA; CDR3 DNA: TGCGCCAGCAGCCACAGGACAGCTGTTAATGAAAAACTGTTTTTT; CDR3 protein: CASSHRTAVNEKLFF
J gene: TRBJ2-1; V gene: TRBV7-9; clone size: NA; D gene: NA; CDR3 DNA: TGTGCCAGCAGCCCCACCGTGACAGGGAGGAATGAGCAGTTCTTC; CDR3 protein: CASSPTVTGRNEQFF
J gene: TRBJ2-1; V gene: TRBV7-6; clone size: NA; D gene: NA; CDR3 DNA: TGTGCCAGCAGCTTATACGAGACTAGTACGGATGAGCAGTTCTTC; CDR3 protein: CASSLYETSTDEQFF
J gene: TRBJ1-2; V gene: TRBV28; clone size: many; D gene: NA; CDR3 DNA: TGTGCCAGCAGACTAGGAGAGCGGAGGTACGGCTACACCTTC; CDR3 protein: CASRLGERRYGYTF
J gene: TRBJ2-1; V gene: TRBV6-1; clone size: few; D gene: NA; CDR3 DNA: TGTGCCAGCAGTGAGACGTGGGGCGGTAACAATGAGCAGTTCTTC; CDR3 protein: CASSETWGGNNEQFF
J gene: TRBJ2-5; V gene: TRBV6-2/TRBV6-3; clone size: NA; D gene: TRBD2; CDR3 DNA: TGTGCCAGCAGTACAGGACTAGCGGGCCTGGGAGAGACCCAGTACTTC; CDR3 protein: CASSTGLAGLGETQYF
J gene: TRBJ2-1; V gene: TRBV11-3; clone size: few; D gene: NA; CDR3 DNA: TGTGCCAGCAGCTTAGACGGGAGCGCCGGCTCCTACAATGAGCAGTTCTTC; CDR3 protein: CASSLDGSAGSYNEQFF
J gene: TRBJ2-1; V gene: TRBV6-8; clone size: NA; D gene: TRBD2; CDR3 DNA: TGTGCCAGCAGTTACTCGAGGACTAGCGCGAGAAATGAGCAGTTCTTC; CDR3 protein: CASSYSRTSARNEQFF
J gene: TRBJ2-7; V gene: TRBV28; clone size: few; D gene: TRBD2; CDR3 DNA: TGTGCCAGCAGCCTGACTAGCGGCCGGTGGCGGCAGTACTTC; CDR3 protein: CASSLTSGRWRQYF
J gene: TRBJ2-5; V gene: TRBV20-1; clone size: NA; D gene: TRBD2; CDR3 DNA: TGCAGTGCTCCACCGACTAGCGCCAAGACCCAGTACTTC; CDR3 protein: CSAPPTSAKTQYF
J gene: TRBJ2-3; V gene: TRBV20-1; clone size: NA; D gene: NA; CDR3 DNA: TGCAGTGCTAGACGGATACAGGCAGATACGCAGTATTTT; CDR3 protein: CSARRIQADTQYF
J gene: TRBJ1-5; V gene: TRBV6-2/TRBV6-3; clone size: NA; D gene: NA; CDR3 DNA: TGTGCCAGCAGCCACGGATTGAATCAGCCCCAGCATTTT; CDR3 protein: CASSHGLNQPQHF
J gene: TRBJ2-3; V gene: TRBV6-1; clone size: few; D gene: NA; CDR3 DNA: TGTGCCAGCAGTGAAGGGCTAGCGCACTACACAGATACGCAGTATTTT; CDR3 protein: CASSEGLAHYTDTQYF
J gene: TRBJ2-1; V gene: TRBV29-1; clone size: NA; D gene: TRBD2; CDR3 DNA: TGCAGCGTCGGGACTAGCGGGAAGGGTGAGCAGTTCTTC; CDR3 protein: CSVGTSGKGEQFF